This record concerns one TCR beta chain sequence. The CDR3 totals 16 residues. CDR1 is SGHDT and CDR2 is YYEEEE in the germline V gene. V shed 0 bases and J 8 bases; nucleotides not matched to a gene: 13. Per the original methods: Amplification of reference gene primers was used by the study to estimate nucleated cell counts. Here immunoSEQ multiplex PCR was the method, and the copy in TCRdb shows in-frame clones only, minus some. V, J and clone size reflect that table, while D and trimming were determined from the DNA. The data show 150,000 to 200,000 clones, with 75% to 95% seen just once and around 0.5% held by the top ten. This entry belongs to a study of blood T cell repertoires in COVID-19. Turning to the study itself: Samples came from the United States, Italy and Spain, spanning acute and convalescent COVID-19. PBMCs, B-cell-depleted T cells, or T cells were the source of the cDNA or gDNA that made up the material.

The chain links TRBV5-6 to TRBJ1-2; 7 bases map to TRBD1. The TCR comes from a man in his fifties with acute or convalescent COVID-19. Material: peripheral blood. The CDR3 sequence is CASSLGQGGNINGYTF. In DNA form, the CDR3 reads TGTGCCAGCAGCTTGGGACAGGGAGGCAATATAAACGGCTACACCTTC.